The 20 T cell receptor beta chains reported below all come from one sample, sequenced in a study of T cell responses to AZD1222 COVID-19 vaccine. Profiled with immunoSEQ multiplex PCR; TCRdb holds only in-frame clones, not every one. The repertoire has 100,000 or so clones, roughly 87% of them found once; the top ten carry around 5.1%. This specimen consisted of peripheral blood, obtained on day 0 of AZD1222 vaccination. All receptors come from an adult in good health.

V gene TRBV6-2 or TRBV6-3 combines with J gene TRBJ2-1; D possibly corresponds to TRBD1 (5 bases). Per germline, CDR1 MNHEY and CDR2 SVGEGT. The CDR3 consists of 14 residues. V was pared by 4 bases and J by 7 bases, with 14 bases between. CDR3 DNA sequence: TGTGCCAGCAGTTTCGATCTAGGGGTGAATGAGCAGTTCTTC. It specifies CASSFDLGVNEQFF.

The V call is TRBV10-1, the J call TRBJ1-4; weak D call: TRBD1 (5 bases). CDR3 length: 15 amino acids. In germline, CDR1 is WNHNN, CDR2 SYGVQD (reference sequence). V lost 0 bases to trimming and J lost 4 bases, with 9 bases between them. CDR3 residues: CASSESGGRNEKLFF. The CDR3 DNA reads as TGCGCCAGCAGTGAGTCGGGGGGTCGTAATGAAAAACTGTTTTTT.

J is TRBJ2-5 and V is TRBV3-1 (or the pseudogene TRBV3-2), with 11 bases fitting TRBD2. The CDR3 runs 16 residues. Germline V gives CDR1 LGHDT, CDR2 YNNKEL (reference sequence). V lost 4 bases to trimming and J lost 1 base; unmatched junction nucleotides: 5. The CDR3 DNA sequence: TGTGCCAGCAGCCTCTTAGCGGGGGGGATCCAAGAGACCCAGTACTTC. Its protein product is CASSLLAGGIQETQYF.

The chain uses TRBV25-1 and TRBJ2-7, with 9 bases fitting TRBD1. The V and J ends lost 4 bases and 1 base, in that order; junction bases with no gene match: 5. CDR3 length: 15 amino acids. CDR1 and CDR2 from the germline V gene are MGHDK and SYGVNS. The CDR3 loop is CASSATGTGSYEQYF. The CDR3 DNA is TGTGCCAGCAGTGCAACCGGGACAGGGTCCTACGAGCAGTACTTC.

This chain links TRBV12-3 or TRBV12-4 with TRBJ1-5; D not certain. V lost 2 bases and J 0 bases, leaving 2 bases between the germline ends. This CDR3 comprises 13 residues. The CDR3 protein is CASSLYSNQPQHF. DNA of the CDR3: TGTGCCAGCAGTTTATATAGCAATCAGCCCCAGCATTTT.

The gene calls are TRBV7-9 and TRBJ1-2; D ambiguous. CDR1 is SEHNR, CDR2 FQNEAQ, per germline (reference sequence). This CDR3 spans 12 amino acids. V lost 1 base to trimming and J lost 6 bases, with 6 bases between them. CDR3 nucleotide sequence: TGTGCCAGCAGCTTAGAAGGTCATGGCTACACCTTC. Translated: CASSLEGHGYTF. The variable domain in full, completed from reference TRBV7-9 and TRBJ1-2, reads DTGVSQNPRHKITKRGQNVTFRCDPISEHNRLYWYRQTLGQGPEFLTYFQNEAQLEKSRLLSDRFSAERPKGSFSTLEIQRTEQGDSAMYLCASSLEGHGYTFGSGTRLTVV.

The genes are TRBV7-2 and TRBJ1-6; possibly TRBD1 for D (6 bases). Trimming removed 1 base at V and 10 bases at J, with 14 bases between. Germline lookup yields CDR1 SGHTA and CDR2 FQGNSA. This CDR3 region has 15 residues. CDR3 DNA sequence: TGTGCCAGCAGCTTAGAGGGGGGCAGATTCTCACCCCTCCACTTT. The encoded protein is CASSLEGGRFSPLHF.

This clone has a single count. CDR3 sequence (DNA): TGCGCCAGCAGCCTCCAAGCGGGGGGTCCATACAATGAGCAGTTCTTC. Translating it yields CASSLQAGGPYNEQFF. The chain uses TRBV5-1 and TRBJ2-1; 9 nucleotides align to TRBD2. The germline gives CDR1 SGHRS, CDR2 YFSETQ. The CDR3 consists of 16 residues. The ends lost 4 bases at V and 4 bases at J; junction bases unmatched: 9. The full variable domain, completed using reference TRBV5-1 and TRBJ2-1, is KAGVTQTPRYLIKTRGQQVTLSCSPISGHRSVSWYQQTPGQGLQFLFEYFSETQRNKGNFPGRFSGRQFSNSRSEMNVSTLELGDSALYLCASSLQAGGPYNEQFFGPGTRLTVL.

This clone occurred a few times. The rearrangement links TRBV6-1 to TRBJ1-2, with D possibly TRBD1 on 6 matching bases. V lost 6 bases to trimming and J lost 4 bases, with 12 bases between them. CDR1 is MNHNS and CDR2 is SASEGT in the germline V gene. The CDR3 covers 13 residues. DNA of the CDR3: TGTGCCAGCAGCCCGGGGGGGGCCTATGGCTACACCTTC. This sequence encodes CASSPGGAYGYTF.

The chain couples TRBV7-9 to TRBJ1-5, with a possible D match to TRBD1 (5 bases). Trimming left V 3 bases short and J 6 bases short, with 18 bases between. The CDR3 totals 16 residues. CDR1 is SEHNR and CDR2 is FQNEAQ in the germline V gene (reference sequence). The chain's CDR3 is CASSFGPGDPLQPQHF. As DNA, the CDR3 is TGTGCCAGCAGCTTTGGTCCGGGGGATCCCCTTCAGCCCCAGCATTTT.

The V and J genes are TRBV3-1 (or the pseudogene TRBV3-2) and TRBJ1-2; D gene unclear. The CDR3 consists of 14 residues. Germline assignment: CDR1 LGHDT and CDR2 YNNKEL (reference sequence). The V and J ends lost 4 bases and 2 bases respectively, with 11 bases between them. The CDR3 reads CASSPFTENYGYTF. CDR3 coding DNA: TGTGCCAGCAGCCCCTTTACAGAGAACTATGGCTACACCTTC.

This sequence joins TRBV6-6 and TRBJ1-5; no definite D call. V dropped 1 base and J dropped 10 bases, with 11 bases sitting between them. The CDR3 is 13 amino acids. Germline V lookup: CDR1 MNHNY, CDR2 SVGAGI (reference sequence). In nucleotides, the CDR3 is TGTGCCAGCAGTTACTACAGATTGGAACCCCAGCATTTT. It specifies CASSYYRLEPQHF.

In the case of this clone: One end of the junction fails to match germline, which may point to a read error. This chain joins TRBV28 and TRBJ1-4; no definite D call. Germline CDR1 reads MDHEN; CDR2 reads SYDVKM. This CDR3 is built from 14 residues. As DNA, the CDR3 is TGTGCCAGCAGTCCTCGGATAGGCAGCCCGAGGTTAGTGTTT. It is translated as CASSPRIGSPRLVF.

This clone was found once. The chain employs TRBV9 and TRBJ1-4, with TRBD1 as a possible D gene (5 bases). V was trimmed by 0 bases and J by 8 bases, leaving 14 bases between them. The germline CDR1 and CDR2 sequences are SGDLS and YYNGEE. The CDR3 is made up of 15 amino acids. The CDR3 nucleotides read TGTGCCAGCAGCGTAGGGAGCCAGGGATGGGAAAAACTGTTTTTT. Translation gives CASSVGSQGWEKLFF.

The V and J genes are TRBV7-9 and TRBJ1-6; D unresolved. The CDR3 consists of 14 residues. V was pared by 5 bases and J by 9 bases, with 14 bases between. CDR1 and CDR2 from the germline V gene are SEHNR and FQNEAQ (reference sequence). CDR3 in DNA: TGTGCCAGCAGCGGGCCTCTCGGAGGTTCACCCCTCCACTTT. As protein: CASSGPLGGSPLHF.

The chain combines TRBV2 with TRBJ1-2; no firm D call. V lost 4 bases and J lost 6, with 12 bases in between. This CDR3 is built from 13 residues. Per the germline V gene, CDR1 is SNHLY and CDR2 is FYNNEI. This CDR3 is CASSVGQEDGYTF. CDR3 sequence (DNA): TGTGCCAGCAGTGTCGGGCAGGAAGATGGCTACACCTTC.

The chain recombines TRBV24-1 with TRBJ2-1; TRBD2 matches 13 bases. V was pared by 3 bases and J by 9 bases, with 7 bases of the junction left unmatched. The CDR3 consists of 16 residues. The germline V gene encodes CDR1 KGHDR and CDR2 SFDVKD. CDR3 sequence: CATSDPGTSGVGEQFF. The CDR3, as DNA: TGTGCCACCAGTGATCCCGGGACTAGCGGGGTGGGTGAGCAGTTCTTC.

The J gene is TRBJ1-1, the V gene TRBV2; 8 nucleotides line up with TRBD1. The CDR3 is 13 residues long. CDR1 and CDR2 (germline): SNHLY, FYNNEI. The J segment lost 5 bases and the V segment lost 7 bases, leaving 6 bases of the junction unmatched. In nucleotides, the CDR3 is TGTGCCAGCACCTCGGACAGGGCAACTGAAGCTTTCTTT. Its protein product is CASTSDRATEAFF.

The table lists this clone with many counts. The chain joins TRBV4-1 to TRBJ2-7, with TRBD1 matching over 7 bases. CDR1 and CDR2 (germline): MGHRA, YSYEKL. V was pared by 1 base and J by 4 bases, with 7 bases of the junction left unmatched. The CDR3 contains 15 residues. CDR3 DNA: TGCGCCAGCAGCCAAGGATTTCACAGGGGTTACGAGCAGTACTTC. As protein: CASSQGFHRGYEQYF.

V and J are TRBV19 and TRBJ1-5; TRBD1 matches at 7 bases. The CDR3 length is 15 residues. V lost 3 bases, J lost 3 bases, and 5 bases stayed unmatched. CDR1 and CDR2 (germline): LNHDA, SQIVND (reference sequence). The CDR3 nucleotides read TGTGCCAGTAGTATGGGAGGGGGCCTCAATCAGCCCCAGCATTTT. Its translation: CASSMGGGLNQPQHF. The entire variable domain, with the rest obtained from reference TRBV19 and TRBJ1-5, is as follows: DGGITQSPKYLFRKEGQNVTLSCEQNLNHDAMYWYRQDPGQGLRLIYYSQIVNDFQKGDIAEGYSVSREKKESFPLTVTSAQKNPTAFYLCASSMGGGLNQPQHFGDGTRLSIL.